The 2 T cell receptor beta chains below were found in one sample sequenced in a study of T cell responses to AZD1222 COVID-19 vaccine. The method was immunoSEQ multiplex PCR; TCRdb's version includes in-frame clones alone and lacks a portion of them. The data hold 150,000 to 200,000 clones, with 85% to 95% observed a single time. Sequencing used peripheral blood, obtained on day 0 of AZD1222 vaccination. Source of these receptors: an adult in good health.

CDR3 nucleotides: TGTGCCAGCAGTGGAGGGGGAGGGTCCTACAATGAGCAGTTCTTC. Translation gives CASSGGGGSYNEQFF. This chain links TRBV7-9 with TRBJ2-1, with a tentative D call TRBD2 (7 bases). Germline-derived CDR1 and CDR2 are SEHNR and FQNEAQ (reference sequence). V lost 6 bases and J 1 base, leaving 13 bases between the germline ends. CDR3 size: 15 residues.

This rearrangement joins TRBV3-1 (or the pseudogene TRBV3-2) to TRBJ1-1, with D possibly matching TRBD1 (5 bases). This CDR3 has 14 residues. Trimming shortened V by 9 bases and J by 0 bases, and 14 bases separated the two germline ends. The germline V gene has CDR1 LGHDT and CDR2 YNNKEL (reference sequence). CDR3 in amino acids: CARAVRGVNTEAFF. CDR3 sequence (DNA): TGTGCCAGAGCCGTGAGGGGAGTGAACACTGAAGCTTTCTTT.